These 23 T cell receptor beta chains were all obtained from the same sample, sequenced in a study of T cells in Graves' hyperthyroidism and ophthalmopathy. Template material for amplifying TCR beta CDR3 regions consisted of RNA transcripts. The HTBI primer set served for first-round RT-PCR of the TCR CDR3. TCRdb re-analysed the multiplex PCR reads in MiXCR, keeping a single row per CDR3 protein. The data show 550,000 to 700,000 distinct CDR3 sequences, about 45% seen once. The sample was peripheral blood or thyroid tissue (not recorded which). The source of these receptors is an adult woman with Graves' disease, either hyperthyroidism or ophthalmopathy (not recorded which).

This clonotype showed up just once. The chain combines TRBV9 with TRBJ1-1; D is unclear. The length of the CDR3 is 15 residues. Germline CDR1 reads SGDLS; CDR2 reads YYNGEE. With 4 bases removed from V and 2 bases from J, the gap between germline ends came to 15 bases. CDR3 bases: TGTGCCAGCAGCATACCAGACGGCCGAAACACTGAAGCTTTCTTT. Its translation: CASSIPDGRNTEAFF.

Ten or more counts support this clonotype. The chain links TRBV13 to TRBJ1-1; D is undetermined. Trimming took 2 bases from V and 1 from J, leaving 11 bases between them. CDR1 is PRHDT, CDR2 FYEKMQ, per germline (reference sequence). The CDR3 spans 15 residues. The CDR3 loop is CASSLLRQPNTEAFF. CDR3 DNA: TGTGCCAGCAGCTTATTGCGCCAGCCGAACACTGAAGCTTTCTTT.

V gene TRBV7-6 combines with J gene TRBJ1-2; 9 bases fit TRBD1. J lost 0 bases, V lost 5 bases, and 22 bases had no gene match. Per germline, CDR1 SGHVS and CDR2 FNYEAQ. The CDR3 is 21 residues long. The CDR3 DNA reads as TGTGCCAGCAGCGAGGACAGGGGTGACGGACAGCCTCCCCTAGCTAACTATGGCTACACCTTC. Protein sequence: CASSEDRGDGQPPLANYGYTF.

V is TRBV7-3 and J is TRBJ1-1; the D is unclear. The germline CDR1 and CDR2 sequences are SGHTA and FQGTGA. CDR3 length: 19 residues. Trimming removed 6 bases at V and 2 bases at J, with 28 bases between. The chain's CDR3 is CASSPRNGRAGPINTEAFF. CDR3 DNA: TGTGCCAGCAGTCCCCGAAACGGGAGGGCCGGGCCAATTAACACTGAAGCTTTCTTT. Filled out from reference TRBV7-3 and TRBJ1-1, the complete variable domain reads GAGVSQTPSNKVTEKGKYVELRCDPISGHTALYWYRQSLGQGPEFLIYFQGTGAADDSGLPNDRFFAVRPEGSVSTLKIQRTERGDSAVYLCASSPRNGRAGPINTEAFFGQGTRLTVV.

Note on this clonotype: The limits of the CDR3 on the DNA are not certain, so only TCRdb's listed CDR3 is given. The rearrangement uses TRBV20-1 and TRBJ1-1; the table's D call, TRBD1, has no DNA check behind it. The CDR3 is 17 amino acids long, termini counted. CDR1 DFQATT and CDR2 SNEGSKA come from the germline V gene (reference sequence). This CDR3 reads CSARVNPGFLWSTEAFF.

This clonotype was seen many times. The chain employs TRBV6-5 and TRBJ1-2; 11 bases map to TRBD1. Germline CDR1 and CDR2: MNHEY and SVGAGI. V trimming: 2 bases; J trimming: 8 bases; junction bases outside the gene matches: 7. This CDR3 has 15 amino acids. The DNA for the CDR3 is TGTGCCAGCAGTTACAGAGGACAGGGGGCGCAAGGCTACACCTTC. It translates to CASSYRGQGAQGYTF.

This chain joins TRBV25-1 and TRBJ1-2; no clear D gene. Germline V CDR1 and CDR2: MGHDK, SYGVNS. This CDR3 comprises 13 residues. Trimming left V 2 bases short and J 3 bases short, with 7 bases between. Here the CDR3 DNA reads TGTGCCAGCAGTGAACCTGACTACTATGGCTACACCTTC. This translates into CASSEPDYYGYTF.

Here the CDR3 reads CASTHGLASSYEQYF. Written as DNA, the CDR3 is TGTGCCAGCACTCACGGACTAGCAAGCTCCTACGAGCAGTACTTC. The rearrangement uses TRBV28 and TRBJ2-7; 8 bases line up with TRBD2. Germline V gene lookup returns CDR1 MDHEN and CDR2 SYDVKM. This CDR3 has 15 residues. Unmatched junction bases numbered 8, after V lost 7 bases and J lost 0 bases.

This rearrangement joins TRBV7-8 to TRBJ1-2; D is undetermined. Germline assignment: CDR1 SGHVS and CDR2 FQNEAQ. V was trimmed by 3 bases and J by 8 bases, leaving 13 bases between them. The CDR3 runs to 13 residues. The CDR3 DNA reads TGTGCCAGCAGCTTCGGACCTCCGGGGGGCTACACCTTC. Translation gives CASSFGPPGGYTF. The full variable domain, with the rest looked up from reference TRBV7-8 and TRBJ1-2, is GAGVSQSPRYKVAKRGQDVALRCDPISGHVSLFWYQQALGQGPEFLTYFQNEAQLDKSGLPSDRFFAERPEGSVSTLKIQRTQQEDSAVYLCASSFGPPGGYTFGSGTRLTVV.

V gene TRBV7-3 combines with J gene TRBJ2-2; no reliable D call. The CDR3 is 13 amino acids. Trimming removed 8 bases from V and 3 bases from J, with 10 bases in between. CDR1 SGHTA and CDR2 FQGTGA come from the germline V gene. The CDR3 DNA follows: TGTGCCAGCGGTTTTACACACACCGGGGAGCTGTTTTTT. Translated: CASGFTHTGELFF.

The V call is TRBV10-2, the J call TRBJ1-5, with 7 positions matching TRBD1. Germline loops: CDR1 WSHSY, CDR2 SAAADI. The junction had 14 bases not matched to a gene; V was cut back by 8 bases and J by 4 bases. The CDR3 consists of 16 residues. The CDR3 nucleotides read TGCGCCAGCGTCGACAGGGAAGGGGGATATAATCAGCCCCAGCATTTT. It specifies CASVDREGGYNQPQHF.

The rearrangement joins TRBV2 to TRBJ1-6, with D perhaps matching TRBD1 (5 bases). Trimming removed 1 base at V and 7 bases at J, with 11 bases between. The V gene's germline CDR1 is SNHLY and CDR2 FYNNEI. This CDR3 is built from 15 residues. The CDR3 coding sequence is TGTGCCAGCAGTGAAGTAGGGACTTCAAATTCACCCCTCCACTTT. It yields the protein CASSEVGTSNSPLHF.

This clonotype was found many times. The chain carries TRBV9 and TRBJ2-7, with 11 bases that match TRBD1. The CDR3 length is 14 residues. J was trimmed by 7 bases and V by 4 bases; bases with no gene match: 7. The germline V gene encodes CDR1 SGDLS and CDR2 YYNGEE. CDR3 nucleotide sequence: TGTGCCAGCAGCTGGACAGGGGGCTTTGATGAGCAGTACTTC. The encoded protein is CASSWTGGFDEQYF.

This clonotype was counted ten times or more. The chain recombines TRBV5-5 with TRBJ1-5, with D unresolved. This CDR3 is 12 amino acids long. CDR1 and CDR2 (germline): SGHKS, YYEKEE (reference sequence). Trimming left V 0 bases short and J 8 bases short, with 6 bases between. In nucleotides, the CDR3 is TGTGCCAGCAGCTTGGGGTCCGAGCCCCAGCATTTT. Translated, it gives CASSLGSEPQHF. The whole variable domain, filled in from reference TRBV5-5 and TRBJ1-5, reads DAGVTQSPTHLIKTRGQQVTLRCSPISGHKSVSWYQQVLGQGPQFIFQYYEKEERGRGNFPDRFSARQFPNYSSELNVNALLLGDSALYLCASSLGSEPQHFGDGTRLSIL.

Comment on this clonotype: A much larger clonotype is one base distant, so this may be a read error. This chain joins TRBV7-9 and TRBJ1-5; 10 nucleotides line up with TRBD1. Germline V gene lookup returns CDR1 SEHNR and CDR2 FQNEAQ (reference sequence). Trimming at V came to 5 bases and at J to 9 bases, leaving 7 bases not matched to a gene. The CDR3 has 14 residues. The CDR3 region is CASSAGTGVLPQHF. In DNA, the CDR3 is TGTGCCAGCAGCGCCGGGACAGGGGTATTGCCCCAGCATTTT.

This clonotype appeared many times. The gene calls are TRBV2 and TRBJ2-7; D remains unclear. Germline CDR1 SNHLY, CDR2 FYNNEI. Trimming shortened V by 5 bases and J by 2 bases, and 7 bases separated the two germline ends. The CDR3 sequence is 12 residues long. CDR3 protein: CASSSWAYEQYF. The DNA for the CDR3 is TGTGCCAGCAGTTCATGGGCCTACGAGCAGTACTTC.

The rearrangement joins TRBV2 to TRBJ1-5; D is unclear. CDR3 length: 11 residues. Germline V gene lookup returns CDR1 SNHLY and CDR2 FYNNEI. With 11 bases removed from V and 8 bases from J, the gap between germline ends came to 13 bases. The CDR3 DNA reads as TGTGCCTCCAAGTCCCGCAAGCCCCAGCATTTT. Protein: CASKSRKPQHF.

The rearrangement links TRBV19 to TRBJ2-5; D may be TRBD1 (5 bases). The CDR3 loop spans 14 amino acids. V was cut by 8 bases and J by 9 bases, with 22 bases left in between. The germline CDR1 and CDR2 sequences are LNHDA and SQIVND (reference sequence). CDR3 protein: CASDNRQGYQPQYF. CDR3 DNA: TGTGCCAGTGACAATCGTCAGGGATATCAGCCCCAGTACTTC.

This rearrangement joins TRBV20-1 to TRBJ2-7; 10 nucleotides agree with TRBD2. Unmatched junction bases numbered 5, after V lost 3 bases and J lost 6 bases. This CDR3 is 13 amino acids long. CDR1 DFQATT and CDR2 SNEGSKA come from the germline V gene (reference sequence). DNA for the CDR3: TGCAGTGCTAGTACTAGCGGGAATCTCGAGCAGTACTTC. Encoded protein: CSASTSGNLEQYF.

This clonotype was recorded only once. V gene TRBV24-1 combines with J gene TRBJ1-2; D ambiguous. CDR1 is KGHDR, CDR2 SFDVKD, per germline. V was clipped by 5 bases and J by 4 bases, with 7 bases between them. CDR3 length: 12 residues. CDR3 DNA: TGTGCCACCAGTGCTAGAGTCTATGGCTACACCTTC. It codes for CATSARVYGYTF.

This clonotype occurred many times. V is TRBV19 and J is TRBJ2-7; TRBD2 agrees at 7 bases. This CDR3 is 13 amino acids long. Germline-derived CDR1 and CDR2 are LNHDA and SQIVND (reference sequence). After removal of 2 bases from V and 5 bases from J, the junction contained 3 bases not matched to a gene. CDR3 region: CASSIPAGDEQYF. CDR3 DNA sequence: TGTGCCAGTAGTATACCGGCGGGAGACGAGCAGTACTTC.

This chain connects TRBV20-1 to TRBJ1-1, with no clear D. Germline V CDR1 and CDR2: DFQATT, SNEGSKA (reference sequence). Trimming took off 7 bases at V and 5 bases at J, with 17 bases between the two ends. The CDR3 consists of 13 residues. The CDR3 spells CSVLASRWTEAFF. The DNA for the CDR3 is TGCAGTGTCCTAGCGTCCCGGTGGACTGAAGCTTTCTTT.

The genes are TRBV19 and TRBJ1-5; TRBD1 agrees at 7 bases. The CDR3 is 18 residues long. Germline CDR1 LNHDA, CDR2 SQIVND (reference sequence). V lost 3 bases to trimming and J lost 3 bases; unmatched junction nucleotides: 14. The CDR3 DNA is TGTGCCAGTAGTATCCCGACAGGGCTGGGCACGGTCAATCAGCCCCAGCATTTT. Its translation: CASSIPTGLGTVNQPQHF.